What follows describes a single T cell receptor (beta chain). Only in-frame clones appear in the TCRdb table, and some are missing; sequencing was by immunoSEQ multiplex PCR. This table holds over 65,000 clones, more than 75% found once. The data derive from a study of blood T cell repertoires in COVID-19. With 2 bases removed from V and 4 bases from J, the gap between germline ends came to 14 bases. The CDR3 consists of 15 residues. Germline assignment: CDR1 LNHDA and CDR2 SQIVND (reference sequence). V is TRBV19 and J is TRBJ1-1, with D maybe TRBD1 (5 bases). The receptor comes from a human donor in a cohort sampled during active COVID-19. Sequenced material: peripheral blood. Written as DNA, the CDR3 is TGTGCCAGTAGTATAAGGGCAGGGTCTGGCACTGAAGCTTTCTTT. This codes for CASSIRAGSGTEAFF.